These 13 T cell receptor beta chains share one sample of origin, sequenced in a study of metastatic and nonmetastatic thyroid tumors. All patients were treatment-naive before thyroid surgery. TCRdb re-called the PCR reads with MiXCR. The table shows tens of thousands of clones, with 17% occurring only once. The sample was blood. These receptors all stem from a male donor with papillary thyroid cancer or a benign thyroid nodule (not recorded which). Some clones in this sample may be carry-over from other donors' samples.

There are many counts of this clone. This sequence joins TRBV6-2 or TRBV6-3 and TRBJ2-5; 14 bases are a match to TRBD2. This CDR3 region has 16 residues. CDR1 and CDR2 from the germline V gene are MNHEY and SVGEGT. V trimming: 10 bases; J trimming: 5 bases; junction bases outside the gene matches: 12. This CDR3 is CAIAGLAGAEGETQYF. The CDR3 DNA reads as TGTGCCATCGCGGGACTAGCGGGAGCGGAGGGGGAGACCCAGTACTTC.

This clone was detected ten times or more. V and J are TRBV20-1 and TRBJ2-3, with 12 positions matching TRBD2. Trimming cost V 7 bases and J 2 bases; bases outside gene matches: 4. This CDR3 is 14 amino acids long. Looked up from germline, CDR1 is DFQATT and CDR2 is SNEGSKA (reference sequence). CDR3 loop: CSGASGRATDTQYF. As DNA, the CDR3 is TGCAGTGGGGCTAGCGGGAGGGCCACAGATACGCAGTATTTT.

This clone occurred many times. The chain joins TRBV12-5 to TRBJ2-7, with TRBD2 matching over 10 bases. Unmatched junction bases numbered 5, after V lost 5 bases and J lost 1 base. This CDR3 is built from 15 residues. Germline V gene lookup returns CDR1 LGHNT and CDR2 FRNRAP. In DNA form, the CDR3 reads TGTGCTAGTGGTCCGGAGACTAGCGGGTCCTACGAGCAGTACTTC. Translation gives CASGPETSGSYEQYF.

This clone was counted ten times or more. The gene calls are TRBV29-1 and TRBJ2-5, with 8 bases matching TRBD2. Per the germline V gene, CDR1 is SQVTM and CDR2 is ANQGSEA. Trimming cost V 6 bases and J 7 bases; bases outside gene matches: 10. The CDR3 has 13 amino acids. The CDR3 nucleotides are TGCAGCGTGGAACCGACTAGCGTGGTGACCCAGTACTTC. Translated: CSVEPTSVVTQYF. Combining the CDR3 with reference TRBV29-1 and TRBJ2-5 gives the whole variable domain SAVISQKPSRDICQRGTSLTIQCQVDSQVTMMFWYRQQPGQSLTLIATANQGSEATYESGFVIDKFPISRPNLTFSTLTVSNMSPEDSSIYLCSVEPTSVVTQYFGPGTRLLVL.

This clone was counted at least ten times. The chain uses TRBV20-1 and TRBJ2-5; D is perhaps TRBD2 (5 bases). Germline CDR1 and CDR2: DFQATT and SNEGSKA (reference sequence). Trimming shortened V by 6 bases and J by 5 bases, and 25 bases separated the two germline ends. CDR3 size: 16 residues. The CDR3 nucleotides are TGCAGTGCCCCGCGCCCAAGCGGAGGAGACCTGGAGACCCAGTACTTC. It yields the protein CSAPRPSGGDLETQYF.

V gene TRBV11-2 combines with J gene TRBJ1-2; D not resolved. CDR1 is SGHAT, CDR2 FQNNGV, per germline. This CDR3 has 16 residues. Trimming stripped 0 bases from V and 4 bases from J, with 15 bases between. CDR3 sequence: CASSLDPEGISYGYTF. As DNA, the CDR3 is TGTGCCAGCAGCTTAGATCCTGAAGGGATTAGCTATGGCTACACCTTC.

In its sample, this clone was seen a few times. One base away lies a much larger clone, so this may be a sequencing read error. This specimen includes other DNA sequences encoding the same CDR3. This chain connects TRBV29-1 to TRBJ2-3, with D perhaps given as TRBD1 or TRBD2 (5 bases each). The CDR3 length is 13 residues. CDR1 is SQVTM and CDR2 is ANQGSEA in the germline V gene. The chain's CDR3 is CSVSPRGTDTQYF. The CDR3, as DNA: TGCAGCGTTAGCCCACGGGGCACAGATACTCAGTATTTT.

This clone was counted ten times or more. This chain connects TRBV6-5 to TRBJ2-7; TRBD1 agrees at 8 bases. This CDR3 has 16 residues. CDR1 and CDR2 from the germline V gene are MNHEY and SVGAGI. V trimming: 2 bases; J trimming: 1 base; junction bases outside the gene matches: 7. CDR3 sequence (DNA): TGTGCCAGCAGTTACGACGGACAGGGTGCATCCTACGAGCAGTACTTC. Translating gives CASSYDGQGASYEQYF.

This clone was picked up a small number of times. The V and J genes are TRBV19 and TRBJ2-2; 9 bases agree with TRBD2. The V gene end was trimmed by 9 bases and the J gene end by 5 bases; junction bases not matched to a gene: 4. From germline, CDR1 is LNHDA and CDR2 SQIVND (reference sequence). This CDR3 region has 13 residues. The CDR3 reads CASKTSGTGELFF. The DNA of the CDR3 is TGTGCCAGCAAGACTAGCGGAACCGGGGAGCTGTTTTTT.

In its sample, this clone was seen many times. The chain is built from TRBV7-9 and TRBJ2-1; no firm D call. V was clipped by 5 bases and J by 1 base, with 15 bases between them. This CDR3 comprises 16 residues. From germline, CDR1 is SEHNR and CDR2 FQNEAQ (reference sequence). The CDR3 spells CASSHTRVSSYNEQFF. DNA for the CDR3: TGTGCCAGCAGCCATACGAGAGTCTCTTCCTACAATGAGCAGTTCTTC.

This clone has a count of ten or more. The rearrangement joins TRBV5-6 to TRBJ1-3, with D possibly being TRBD1 (5 bases). Germline CDR1 reads SGHDT; CDR2 reads YYEEEE. V lost 2 bases, J lost 0 bases, and 15 bases lay in between. This CDR3 contains 17 residues. The CDR3 coding sequence is TGTGCCAGCAGCTTCTCGCCCCCACAGGCCTCTGGAAACACCATATATTTT. As protein: CASSFSPPQASGNTIYF.

This clone was counted at least ten times. The chain couples TRBV3-1 to TRBJ2-3; D is unclear. Germline CDR1 is LGHDT and CDR2 is YNNKEL (reference sequence). V gave up 2 bases and J gave up 0 bases, with 12 bases separating them. The CDR3 covers 16 residues. The chain's CDR3 is CASSQTAFTSTDTQYF. The CDR3 nucleotides are TGTGCCAGCAGCCAAACCGCCTTTACTAGCACAGATACGCAGTATTTT.

The sample holds many counts of this clone. The CDR3, as DNA: TGCAGTGCTAGAGATAAGGCGGCTTTCCGCCGGGGGAGAACCGGGGAGCTGTTTTTT. This sequence encodes CSARDKAAFRRGRTGELFF. The chain couples TRBV20-1 to TRBJ2-2; weak D call: TRBD2 (6 bases). The CDR3 totals 19 residues. Germline CDR1 DFQATT, CDR2 SNEGSKA (reference sequence). The V and J ends lost 0 bases and 5 bases respectively, with 25 bases between them.